The clone carrying this T cell receptor beta chain appeared a few times. Its antigen is not identified. Sequencing was performed with immunoSEQ multiplex PCR; in TCRdb, only in-frame clones are kept and a portion is missing. This sample has roughly 8,300 clones, with 75% to 85% found just once. The sample belongs to a study of T cells after posttransplantation cyclophosphamide. Study observations and caveats: Recipient CMV seropositivity and CMV reactivation strongly tracked TRB clonality. Later blood repertoires were often dominated by clones from the donor CD8+ memory compartment.

The germline CDR1 and CDR2 sequences are SGHVS and FQNEAQ. The CDR3 is 15 amino acids. V was clipped by 2 bases and J by 3 bases; unmatched bases: 6. Treatment was busulfan-fludarabine conditioning, a marrow graft, and cyclophosphamide on days +3 and +4. The rearrangement joins TRBV7-8 to TRBJ1-2, with 7 nucleotides matching TRBD1. Specimen: CD4+ T cells sorted from blood, collected 950 to 1,200 days after allogeneic stem cell transplant with posttransplant cyclophosphamide. The receptor was isolated from a female patient between 40 and 55 years old who received an allogeneic stem cell transplant from a related donor, was CMV-positive, and had no GVHD. These T cells may partly come from the graft donor. In DNA form, the CDR3 reads TGTGCCAGCAGCTTAAGCGAGGGGGCTCACTATGGCTACACCTTC. It encodes CASSLSEGAHYGYTF.